This T cell receptor (beta chain) was sequenced for a study of cytomegalovirus exposure and HLA in healthy donors. General observations from the study: Listed as cytomegalovirus-associated were 150 to 200 TCR beta chains.

The donors were part of the 120-subject validation cohort, which stood apart from the 666-subject first cohort. The table lists this clone with a count of one. The antigen is undetermined. Losses at the gene ends were 4 bases for V and 4 bases for J; bases not matched to a gene: 4. The CDR3 has 14 residues. Germline-derived CDR1 and CDR2 are MDHEN and SYDVKM. Produced via immunoSEQ multiplex PCR; TCRdb's table is partial and in-frame only. In the table there are under 100,000 clones, approximately 84% of which are singletons. The clonotype comes from a woman in her late teens or twenties in good health and CMV-seropositive. V usage is TRBV28 and J usage is TRBJ2-3; 8 bases are a match to TRBD1. The sequencing sample was made of PBMCs. The chain's CDR3 is CASSSGQGADTQYF. CDR3 DNA sequence: TGTGCCAGCAGTTCCGGACAGGGAGCAGATACGCAGTATTTT.